This passage covers 7 T cell receptor beta chains from one sample sequenced in a study of T cell changes during pregnancy in multiple sclerosis. The data were produced by immunoSEQ multiplex PCR, yet TCRdb's version contains in-frame clones alone and is incomplete. The sample has more than 55,000 clones, more than 85% seen once; the top ten hold roughly 0.4%. This specimen consisted of CD4+ T cells from peripheral blood mononuclear cells, obtained in the third trimester of pregnancy. The receptors here all came from a female donor with multiple sclerosis, enrolled in a pregnancy study.

The rearrangement links TRBV19 to TRBJ1-5; the match to TRBD1 covers 9 bases. The CDR3 has 15 amino acids. V trimming: 0 bases; J trimming: 7 bases; junction bases outside the gene matches: 4. CDR1 LNHDA and CDR2 SQIVND come from the germline V gene (reference sequence). CDR3 DNA: TGTGCCAGTAGTATAGAAGGACAGGGGTGGCAGCCCCAGCATTTT. It is translated as CASSIEGQGWQPQHF.

The chain is built from TRBV29-1 and TRBJ1-2; 9 positions agree with TRBD1. Per germline, CDR1 SQVTM and CDR2 ANQGSEA. Trimming cost V 8 bases and J 7 bases; bases outside gene matches: 8. The CDR3 has 12 amino acids. The CDR3 nucleotides are TGCAGCTCCCGACAGGGGGTGGGTGGCTACACCTTC. Amino acids: CSSRQGVGGYTF.

The CDR3 protein is CASYDGTGGAGQISEQYF. The CDR3 DNA reads TGTGCCAGCTACGATGGGACAGGGGGCGCCGGGCAAATCTCCGAGCAGTACTTC. The V call is TRBV27, the J call TRBJ2-7; 12 nucleotides agree with TRBD1. V dropped 8 bases and J dropped 6; count of bases not matched to a gene: 20. The CDR3 spans 18 residues. CDR1 and CDR2 (germline): MNHEY, SMNVEV (reference sequence).

This chain joins TRBV2 and TRBJ1-3, with TRBD1 identical over 7 bases. Germline V gives CDR1 SNHLY, CDR2 FYNNEI. V shed 6 bases, J shed 4 bases, and the junction held 3 bases outside the gene matches. This CDR3 is built from 13 residues. The CDR3 bases are TGTGCCAGCAGCACAGGGGAAGGAAACACCATATATTTT. As protein: CASSTGEGNTIYF. The whole variable domain, remainder taken from reference TRBV2 and TRBJ1-3, is EPEVTQTPSHQVTQMGQEVILRCVPISNHLYFYWYRQILGQKVEFLVSFYNNEISEKSEIFDDQFSVERPDGSNFTLKIRSTKLEDSAMYFCASSTGEGNTIYFGEGSWLTVV.

The chain has TRBV15 and TRBJ1-4; 9 nucleotides match TRBD1. With 3 bases clipped from V and 7 bases from J, the junction kept 9 bases outside the gene matches. This CDR3 has 16 amino acids. Looked up from germline, CDR1 is LNHNV and CDR2 is YYDKDF (reference sequence). The CDR3 is CATSSARDRVGEKLFF. Here the CDR3 DNA reads TGTGCCACCAGCAGCGCTAGGGACAGGGTCGGTGAAAAACTGTTTTTT.

The rearrangement joins TRBV4-1 to TRBJ2-2; D may be TRBD2 (6 bases). Germline V gene lookup returns CDR1 MGHRA and CDR2 YSYEKL. V was cut by 0 bases and J by 2 bases, with 10 bases left in between. The CDR3 has 16 amino acids. CDR3 sequence reads: CASSQDSAGNTGELFF. The CDR3 DNA sequence: TGCGCCAGCAGCCAAGATTCGGCGGGAAACACCGGGGAGCTGTTTTTT.

The chain uses TRBV18 and TRBJ1-4, with TRBD1 matching 7 bases. After removal of 5 bases from V and 7 bases from J, the junction contained 4 bases not matched to a gene. CDR1 and CDR2 (germline): KGHSH, LQKENI. CDR3 size: 13 residues. CDR3 loop: CASSFRDSEKLFF. CDR3 sequence (DNA): TGTGCCAGCTCATTCCGGGACAGTGAAAAACTGTTTTTT.